The rows below give T cell receptor beta chains drawn from one sample of a study of OX40 agonist ivuxolimab in advanced cancers. The assay was immunoSEQ multiplex PCR, and TCRdb's table has in-frame clones only and misses some. The sample contains about 79,000 clones, 70% to 85% of which appear only once. The sequencing used CD4+ or CD8+ T cells sorted from blood, collected in a trial of the OX40 agonist ivuxolimab. These receptors came from an adult with an advanced solid tumor such as melanoma, head and neck, liver or kidney cancer. Each CDR3 is given with its conserved first and last residue. Fields, in order: D gene, J gene, V gene, CDR3 protein. The D gene is left open where the match is weak.

>NA|NA|TRBV20-1
CSAPRSYEQYF
>NA|TRBJ2-1|TRBV5-1
CASRSGSDSYNEQFF
>NA|TRBJ1-1|TRBV28
CASSLVWGMNTEAFF
>TRBD2|TRBJ2-7|TRBV28
CASSLSGRGYEQYF
>NA|TRBJ2-2|TRBV4-3
CASSLLEDTGELFF
>NA|TRBJ1-4|TRBV7-8
CASSPPARFATNEKLFF
>NA|TRBJ2-2|TRBV5-5
CASSLAGKGLGELFF
>NA|TRBJ2-3|TRBV18
CASSPVQQATDTQYF
>TRBD2|TRBJ2-1|TRBV25-1
CASSDPSGKNYNEQFF
>TRBD1|TRBJ1-3|TRBV6-1
CASSRDSSGNTIYF
>TRBD2|TRBJ2-4|TRBV6-5
CASSYAGGLNIQYF
>NA|TRBJ2-3|TRBV18
CASSPNPAGRADTQYF
>TRBD2|TRBJ2-1|TRBV7-6
CASSLGGLGWGHNEQFF
>TRBD2|TRBJ2-3|TRBV9
CASSVPSGSGTDTQYF
>TRBD2|TRBJ2-1|TRBV10-3
CAITRGDPGNEQFF
>TRBD2|TRBJ2-2|TRBV4-2
CASTGGGRTGELFF
>NA|TRBJ1-3|TRBV11-2
CASSMIRGRSGNTIYF
>NA|TRBJ2-7|TRBV11-2
CASSTGGSYEQYF
>NA|TRBJ2-1|TRBV10-3
CAIRDAAGRSNEQFF
>TRBD1|TRBJ2-5|TRBV13
CASSLIRVRDRGILHQETQYF
>NA|TRBJ2-7|TRBV9
CASSPGGSRSYEQYF
>NA|TRBJ2-1|TRBV13
CASSLVGGEYNEQFF
>NA|TRBJ1-1|TRBV18
CASSPQKSMNTEAFF
>NA|TRBJ1-4|TRBV6-5
CASSGGQEPEKLFF
>TRBD2|TRBJ2-3|TRBV7-2
CASSSLRGVVGTDTQYF
>NA|TRBJ1-1|TRBV28
CASSSQMNTEAFF
>NA|TRBJ2-1|TRBV5-1
CASRAGVRAELGSYNEQFF
>NA|TRBJ2-7|TRBV5-1
CASSLVQGHEQYF
>NA|TRBJ2-1|TRBV27
CASSPASSEQFF
>NA|TRBJ2-7|TRBV18
CASSEGAYEQYF
>TRBD1|TRBJ1-2|TRBV4-1
CASTTGTGDGYTF
>TRBD2|TRBJ2-3|TRBV30
CAWRKTSGSTDTQYF
>TRBD2|TRBJ2-3|TRBV25-1
CASRRGGTDTQYF
>NA|TRBJ1-2|TRBV29-1
CSAPTLPGGGYTF
>TRBD2|TRBJ2-2|TRBV2
CASSDVAGGPGGGELFF
>TRBD1|TRBJ2-7|TRBV5-1
CASSLAGDRDEQYF
>TRBD2|TRBJ2-2|TRBV4-2
CASSQVAAAGGASNTGELFF
>TRBD1|TRBJ2-3|TRBV11-2
CASSSQGAGTDTQYF
>NA|TRBJ1-1|TRBV7-3
CASSSDRNTEAFF
>NA|TRBJ2-1|TRBV7-2
CASSLNPYSYNEQFF
>NA|TRBJ1-1|TRBV7-2
CASSLGHGFNTEAFF
>TRBD1|TRBJ2-7|TRBV10-1
CASRGQGSHEQYF
>TRBD1|TRBJ1-4|TRBV27
CASSFHGQGINEKLFF
>TRBD2|TRBJ2-5|TRBV5-4
CASSPAGGSQETQYF
>TRBD2|TRBJ2-3|TRBV5-1
CASSLALAGPTDTQYF
>NA|TRBJ2-5|TRBV5-1
CASRPGGLGQETQYF
>TRBD1|TRBJ1-1|TRBV28
CASSLSGQFTSEAFF